This T cell receptor beta chain was sequenced during a study of T cell responses to AZD1222 COVID-19 vaccine. The study's findings and limits: Vaccination with two AZD1222 doses was followed by a rise in Spike-specific TCR breadth and depth.

Germline CDR1 reads MDHEN; CDR2 reads SYDVKM. CDR3 length: 18 residues. V lost 0 bases and J 3 bases, leaving 19 bases between the germline ends. The data were produced by immunoSEQ multiplex PCR, yet TCRdb's version contains in-frame clones alone and is incomplete. Of over 150,000 clones in the sample, around nine tenths were seen once. A word on this clone: Its antigen is currently unknown.

Sample: peripheral blood, taken on day 0 of AZD1222 vaccination. This clonotype was sampled from an adult in good health. V usage is TRBV28 and J usage is TRBJ2-3, with D possibly matching TRBD1 (6 bases). The chain's CDR3 is CASSLWATGLSGTDTQYF. The CDR3 DNA follows: TGTGCCAGCAGTTTATGGGCGACAGGTCTGTCGGGAACAGATACGCAGTATTTT.